This T cell receptor (beta chain) was sequenced during a study of vaccination effects on CD4 cells after COVID-19. On the study more broadly: Antigen-specific CD4+ T cell clonotypes were called by their expansion after viral peptide-pool culture in ViraFEST.

The table came from immunoSEQ multiplex PCR; TCRdb's copy has only in-frame clones and leaves some out. The top ten hold more than 7.5% of the sample, which has 37,000 or so clones, approximately 70% seen once. The V end lost 6 bases, the J end lost 6 bases, and 9 bases lay between the germline ends. CDR1 and CDR2 (germline): WNHNN, SYGVQD (reference sequence). The CDR3 is made up of 12 amino acids. Study-level findings and limits: Researchers report that only 1 of 255 vaccine-induced clones in healthy vaccinees cross-reacted with common cold coronaviruses. Marked clonal contraction of infection- and vaccine-induced clones was seen late after vaccination.

Worth noting for this clone: Its antigen is not known.

CD4+ T cells were isolated after around 10 days of culture. Participants were vaccinated with two doses of either the BNT162b2 or mRNA-1273 vaccine. The authors exchanged half the medium for IL-2 medium on days 3 and 7. The V call is TRBV10-1, the J call TRBJ1-5; weak D call: TRBD1 (5 bases). The TCR sequence derives from a human donor who received a COVID-19 vaccine. Sequenced here: CD4+ T cells from PBMCs cultured without peptide, sampled after COVID-19 vaccination. The CDR3 nucleotides read TGCGCCAGCAGCAAAGGGACTCAGCCCCAGCATTTT. This gives the protein CASSKGTQPQHF.